Listed here are 3 T cell receptor beta chains from one sample, sequenced in a study of identical twins. TCRdb reprocessed the 5' RACE reads via MiXCR and lists one record per CDR3 protein. The repertoire holds 550,000 to 800,000 distinct CDR3 sequences, with 7% to 7.5% as singletons. These data were likewise used in another study, on yellow fever vaccine responses in identical twins.

Sequencing was carried out using PBMCs. Receptors originate from a woman younger than 30 in good health.

This clonotype was counted between two and nine times. The chain combines TRBV5-1 with TRBJ2-1, with a possible D match to TRBD2 (6 bases). Germline assignment: CDR1 SGHRS and CDR2 YFSETQ. The V end was cut by 5 bases, the J end by 4 bases, with 28 bases between. The CDR3 is 19 residues long. In DNA, the CDR3 is TGCGCCAGCAGTCTGCTTCCCCCCGGGACTTCCCCTCGATACAATGAGCAGTTCTTC. Protein sequence: CASSLLPPGTSPRYNEQFF.

In its sample, this clonotype was seen many times. The CDR3 coding sequence is TGTGCCAGCAGCCCGAGTCCCGGGGAGCTGTTTTTT. Protein sequence: CASSPSPGELFF. The chain is built from TRBV4-2 and TRBJ2-2; D gene ambiguous. Trimming pared 4 bases from V and 6 bases from J, leaving 6 bases between. The germline CDR1 and CDR2 sequences are LGHNA and YNFKEQ. This CDR3 region has 12 residues.

The table lists this clonotype with a few counts. The chain recombines TRBV7-8 with TRBJ2-3, with 8 positions matching TRBD2. The CDR3 sequence is 17 residues long. Germline CDR1 and CDR2: SGHVS and FQNEAQ. J gave up 6 bases and V 2 bases, and 13 bases lay outside the gene matches. The CDR3 DNA reads as TGTGCCAGCAGCTTACGGGGCGGTTCGGGGGGGCCGGATACGCAGTATTTT. This encodes CASSLRGGSGGPDTQYF. Drawing the rest from reference TRBV7-8 and TRBJ2-3, the complete variable domain is GAGVSQSPRYKVAKRGQDVALRCDPISGHVSLFWYQQALGQGPEFLTYFQNEAQLDKSGLPSDRFFAERPEGSVSTLKIQRTQQEDSAVYLCASSLRGGSGGPDTQYFGPGTRLTVL.